This record covers a single TCR beta chain. Sequencing was performed with immunoSEQ multiplex PCR; in TCRdb, only in-frame clones are kept and a portion is missing. The sample carries over 35,000 clones, roughly nine tenths recorded once. The data are from a study of T cell changes during pregnancy in multiple sclerosis. The V segment lost 5 bases and the J segment 2 bases; nucleotides outside the gene matches: 8. The germline CDR1 and CDR2 sequences are SQVTM and ANQGSEA. This CDR3 comprises 15 residues. The starting material was CD4+ T cells from peripheral blood mononuclear cells, obtained in the third trimester of pregnancy. This chain links TRBV29-1 with TRBJ2-3; 9 bases are a match to TRBD1. This clonotype was obtained from a female donor in good health, enrolled as a control in a pregnancy study. The CDR3 nucleotides read TGCAGCGTTTCCCCCGGGACAGGGATCACAGATACGCAGTATTTT. Amino acids: CSVSPGTGITDTQYF.